This T cell receptor beta chain was profiled in a study of T-cell reconstitution after alpha-beta-depleted transplantation in children. Preparation of the TCRbeta library used unique molecular identifiers. A single record per CDR3 protein comes from TCRdb applying MiXCR to the PCR reads. The table has about 540,000 distinct CDR3 sequences, around 20% seen once. This clonotype was counted between two and nine times. The germline gives CDR1 SQVTM, CDR2 ANQGSEA. The CDR3 loop spans 14 amino acids. Trimming left V 6 bases short and J 5 bases short, with 19 bases between. This chain connects TRBV29-1 to TRBJ1-1; tentative D call: TRBD1 (6 bases). Sequences were derived from PBMCs from the stem cell graft donor, sampled from the stem cell graft. The TCR comes from a human donor who donated a stem cell graft to a child with acute lymphoblastic leukemia. The CDR3 reads CSVFRDNPGTEAFF. The CDR3 DNA reads as TGCAGCGTATTCCGGGACAATCCTGGTACTGAAGCTTTCTTT.